One sample yielded the 24 T cell receptor beta chains listed below, sequenced in a study of T cell responses to AZD1222 COVID-19 vaccine. Sequencing used immunoSEQ multiplex PCR; TCRdb keeps in-frame clones, though not all of them. The table shows fewer than 75,000 clones, with under 95% occurring only once. The source was peripheral blood, collected 28 days after the second dose of the MenACWY control vaccine. Source of these receptors: an adult who received the MenACWY meningococcal vaccine as a control.

The V call is TRBV30, the J call TRBJ2-7, with 13 bases matching TRBD2. V shed 1 base, J shed 3 bases, and the junction held 21 bases outside the gene matches. The CDR3 contains 21 residues. The germline V gene encodes CDR1 GTSNPN and CDR2 SVGIG (reference sequence). CDR3 nucleotides: TGTGCCTGGAGTGGTGGAAATTCGGGACTAGCGGGAACCGAGTCACTCTACGAGCAGTACTTC. Its protein product is CAWSGGNSGLAGTESLYEQYF.

The chain is built from TRBV29-1 and TRBJ2-1, with TRBD1 identical over 8 bases. The CDR3 has 14 residues. V shed 8 bases, J shed 5 bases, and the junction held 11 bases outside the gene matches. In germline, CDR1 is SQVTM, CDR2 ANQGSEA. The CDR3 DNA reads TGCAGCTTCGGACAGGGAAGGGGAAACAATGAGCAGTTCTTC. It is translated as CSFGQGRGNNEQFF.

The chain couples TRBV19 to TRBJ1-6, with D hard to call. Trimming removed 5 bases at V and 10 bases at J, with 18 bases between. The CDR3 is 15 residues long. CDR1 is LNHDA and CDR2 is SQIVND in the germline V gene (reference sequence). The CDR3 region has the DNA TGTGCCAGTAGTCCCCGGAGGAGCTTCGGGTCACCCCTCCACTTT. It is translated as CASSPRRSFGSPLHF.

This CDR3 is CATSSARGRGNTIYF. The CDR3, as DNA: TGTGCCACCAGCAGTGCAAGGGGCCGTGGAAACACCATATATTTT. The J gene is TRBJ1-3, the V gene TRBV15, with D tentatively TRBD1 (5 bases). CDR3 length: 15 residues. Germline V gives CDR1 LNHNV, CDR2 YYDKDF (reference sequence). Trimming left V 3 bases short and J 3 bases short, with 12 bases between.

This chain uses TRBV29-1 with TRBJ1-4, with no clear D. Trimming pared 5 bases from V and 5 bases from J, leaving 6 bases between. Germline V lookup: CDR1 SQVTM, CDR2 ANQGSEA. The length of the CDR3 is 11 residues. CDR3 sequence: CSVPQNEKLFF. DNA of the CDR3: TGCAGCGTTCCCCAGAATGAAAAACTGTTTTTT.

For the CDR3, the DNA is TGTGCCAGCAGGGGACAGATGCAAGAGACCCAGTACTTC. It is translated as CASRGQMQETQYF. The V call is TRBV11-2, the J call TRBJ2-5; 7 bases are a match to TRBD1. The V gene end was trimmed by 6 bases and the J gene end by 2 bases; junction bases not matched to a gene: 3. The CDR3 runs to 13 residues. Germline CDR1 and CDR2: SGHAT and FQNNGV.

The chain employs TRBV2 and TRBJ1-1; D is undetermined. The germline V and J ends were trimmed by 4 bases and 0 bases, with 9 bases remaining between them. The CDR3 covers 14 residues. Germline loops: CDR1 SNHLY, CDR2 FYNNEI. CDR3 protein: CASSVRWVNTEAFF. In nucleotides, the CDR3 is TGTGCCAGCAGTGTGCGCTGGGTGAACACTGAAGCTTTCTTT.

The V and J genes are TRBV3-1 (or the pseudogene TRBV3-2) and TRBJ2-1, with 7 bases identical to TRBD2. Trimming cost V 0 bases and J 4 bases; bases outside gene matches: 3. The CDR3 length is 15 residues. The germline CDR1 and CDR2 sequences are LGHDT and YNNKEL (reference sequence). The CDR3 loop is CASSQDASGYNEQFF. The DNA of the CDR3 is TGTGCCAGCAGCCAAGATGCTAGCGGATACAATGAGCAGTTCTTC.

This chain uses TRBV7-9 with TRBJ1-4, with 7 bases identical to TRBD1. The CDR3 has 15 residues. With 7 bases clipped from V and 2 bases from J, the junction kept 7 bases outside the gene matches. Germline lookup yields CDR1 SEHNR and CDR2 FQNEAQ (reference sequence). CDR3 protein: CASNPPGGTNEKLFF. The CDR3 coding sequence is TGTGCCAGCAACCCTCCAGGGGGGACTAATGAAAAACTGTTTTTT.

The chain couples TRBV24-1 to TRBJ2-1; tentative D call: TRBD1 (6 bases). The CDR3 sequence is 17 residues long. CDR1 KGHDR and CDR2 SFDVKD come from the germline V gene. V lost 4 bases, J lost 0 bases, and 15 bases lay in between. CDR3 protein: CATSDHRASSSYNEQFF. Written as DNA, the CDR3 is TGTGCCACCAGTGACCACAGGGCTTCCAGCTCCTACAATGAGCAGTTCTTC.

The chain has TRBV12-3 or TRBV12-4 and TRBJ1-2; D possibly corresponds to TRBD1 (5 bases). This CDR3 region has 12 residues. Trimming stripped 6 bases from V and 8 bases from J, with 13 bases between. Here the CDR3 DNA reads TGTGCCAGCAGGCCTGCCGCAGGGGGCTACACCTTC. Residues: CASRPAAGGYTF.

The chain joins TRBV12-3 or TRBV12-4 to TRBJ1-2; D unresolved. V was trimmed by 2 bases and J by 4 bases, leaving 5 bases between them. The length of the CDR3 is 12 residues. The CDR3 bases are TGTGCCAGCAGTTTAAGCAGCTATGGCTACACCTTC. This codes for CASSLSSYGYTF.

V usage is TRBV29-1 and J usage is TRBJ2-1; 10 nucleotides agree with TRBD2. The CDR3 has 14 amino acids. CDR1 and CDR2 from the germline V gene are SQVTM and ANQGSEA. The junction had 9 bases not matched to a gene; V was cut back by 4 bases and J by 9 bases. The CDR3 protein is CSVGELAGSSEQFF. CDR3 bases: TGCAGCGTTGGGGAACTAGCGGGAAGCAGTGAGCAGTTCTTC.

The chain joins TRBV29-1 to TRBJ2-1; 15 bases fit TRBD2. This CDR3 contains 15 residues. The V gene's germline CDR1 is SQVTM and CDR2 ANQGSEA. Losses at the gene ends were 4 bases for V and 7 bases for J; bases not matched to a gene: 5. The CDR3 spells CSVAVGTSGRNEQFF. CDR3 coding DNA: TGCAGCGTTGCTGTCGGGACTAGCGGGAGGAATGAGCAGTTCTTC.

The V gene is TRBV25-1, the J gene TRBJ1-1; a weak D match, TRBD1 (5 bases). The CDR3 sequence is 18 residues long. V lost 3 bases, J lost 3 bases, and 23 bases lay in between. Germline V gene sequence: CDR1 MGHDK, CDR2 SYGVNS. The CDR3 nucleotides are TGTGCCAGCAGTGAGCCTTCCGGAGGGGCGAGGAGGTACACTGAAGCTTTCTTT. This sequence encodes CASSEPSGGARRYTEAFF.

This clone has just one count. The chain links TRBV2 to TRBJ1-1; the D is unclear. This CDR3 contains 11 residues. The V and J ends lost 6 bases and 3 bases respectively, with 5 bases between them. Germline loops: CDR1 SNHLY, CDR2 FYNNEI. The CDR3 spells CASSGDTEAFF. Written as DNA, the CDR3 is TGTGCCAGCAGCGGCGACACTGAAGCTTTCTTT.

This clone was observed a single time. This chain uses TRBV6-2 or TRBV6-3 with TRBJ1-5; D not resolved. This CDR3 comprises 14 residues. Trimming took off 0 bases at V and 9 bases at J, with 12 bases between the two ends. Germline CDR1 reads MNHEY; CDR2 reads SVGEGT. The CDR3 is CASSYSGLGRPQHF. The CDR3 DNA is TGTGCCAGCAGTTACTCGGGCTTAGGGCGGCCCCAGCATTTT.

The chain is built from TRBV6-6 and TRBJ1-5; D remains ambiguous. This CDR3 is 13 amino acids long. Between the trimmed V and J ends, which lost 7 bases and 4 bases, there was a span of 11 bases. Germline V gene sequence: CDR1 MNHNY, CDR2 SVGAGI (reference sequence). The CDR3 bases are TGTGCCAGCACCGTCGCCCCGAATCAGCCCCAGCATTTT. Its protein is CASTVAPNQPQHF.

This chain uses TRBV2 with TRBJ2-3, with 8 bases identical to TRBD2. This CDR3 is built from 16 residues. V shed 2 bases and J 1 base; nucleotides not matched to a gene: 5. Germline lookup yields CDR1 SNHLY and CDR2 FYNNEI. The CDR3 DNA reads as TGTGCCAGCAGTGAACGAGCGGGAGTAGGCACAGATACGCAGTATTTT. Protein: CASSERAGVGTDTQYF.

This clone was counted between two and nine times. The rearrangement joins TRBV7-3 to TRBJ1-1; D might be TRBD1 (5 bases). This CDR3 comprises 13 residues. The V gene's germline CDR1 is SGHTA and CDR2 FQGTGA. Trimming took 5 bases from V and 5 from J, leaving 12 bases between them. CDR3 DNA: TGTGCCAGCAGCCCTCCCAGGGCAACTGAAGCTTTCTTT. It specifies CASSPPRATEAFF. Based on the CDR3 plus reference TRBV7-3 and TRBJ1-1, the full variable domain is GAGVSQTPSNKVTEKGKYVELRCDPISGHTALYWYRQSLGQGPEFLIYFQGTGAADDSGLPNDRFFAVRPEGSVSTLKIQRTERGDSAVYLCASSPPRATEAFFGQGTRLTVV.

This clone occurred once. The J gene is TRBJ2-1, the V gene TRBV19; possibly TRBD2 for D (5 bases). The CDR3 runs to 14 residues. CDR1 LNHDA and CDR2 SQIVND come from the germline V gene (reference sequence). V was pared by 6 bases and J by 0 bases, with 9 bases between. The CDR3 loop is CASRLGSSYNEQFF. The CDR3 nucleotides read TGTGCCAGTAGACTAGGGAGCTCCTACAATGAGCAGTTCTTC.

This chain joins TRBV5-1 and TRBJ2-3; the D is unclear. The germline V and J ends were trimmed by 7 bases and 0 bases, with 15 bases remaining between them. Looked up from germline, CDR1 is SGHRS and CDR2 is YFSETQ. The CDR3 totals 15 residues. The CDR3 sequence: CASALSHGSTDTQYF. DNA for the CDR3: TGCGCCAGCGCCCTGTCCCACGGTAGCACAGATACGCAGTATTTT.

CDR3 residues: CASSLIRGLSTEAFF. The CDR3, as DNA: TGTGCCAGCAGTTTAATTCGGGGTCTCTCGACTGAAGCTTTCTTT. The chain combines TRBV28 with TRBJ1-1; no reliable D call. With 2 bases removed from V and 5 bases from J, the gap between germline ends came to 15 bases. This CDR3 region has 15 residues. CDR1 MDHEN and CDR2 SYDVKM come from the germline V gene.

The chain employs TRBV9 and TRBJ2-7; a weak D match, TRBD2 (6 bases). Trimming cost V 0 bases and J 3 bases, with 7 bases left between them. Germline V gene lookup returns CDR1 SGDLS and CDR2 YYNGEE. This CDR3 region has 13 residues. The CDR3 reads CASSVDGGYEQYF. In DNA form, the CDR3 reads TGTGCCAGCAGCGTAGACGGGGGCTACGAGCAGTACTTC.